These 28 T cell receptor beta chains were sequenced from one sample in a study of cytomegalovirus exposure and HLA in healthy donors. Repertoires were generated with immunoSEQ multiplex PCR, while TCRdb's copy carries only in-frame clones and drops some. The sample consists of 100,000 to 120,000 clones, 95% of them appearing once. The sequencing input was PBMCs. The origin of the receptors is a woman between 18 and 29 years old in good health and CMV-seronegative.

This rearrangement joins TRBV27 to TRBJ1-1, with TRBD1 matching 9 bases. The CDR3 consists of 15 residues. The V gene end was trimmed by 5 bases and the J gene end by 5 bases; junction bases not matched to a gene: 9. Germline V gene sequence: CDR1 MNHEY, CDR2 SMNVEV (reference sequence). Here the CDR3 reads CASSPGTGPGTEAFF. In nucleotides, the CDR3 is TGTGCCAGCAGTCCCGGGACAGGGCCAGGGACTGAAGCTTTCTTT.

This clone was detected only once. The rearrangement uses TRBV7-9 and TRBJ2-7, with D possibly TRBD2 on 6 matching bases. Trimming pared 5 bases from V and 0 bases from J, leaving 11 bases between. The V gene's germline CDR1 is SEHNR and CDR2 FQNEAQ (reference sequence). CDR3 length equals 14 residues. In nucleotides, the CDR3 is TGTGCCAGCAGCCAGACTAGGAGCTCCTACGAGCAGTACTTC. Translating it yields CASSQTRSSYEQYF.

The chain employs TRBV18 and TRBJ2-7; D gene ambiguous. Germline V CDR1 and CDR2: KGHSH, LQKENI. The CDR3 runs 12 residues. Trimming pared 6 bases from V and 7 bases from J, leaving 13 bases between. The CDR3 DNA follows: TGTGCCAGCTCGTTGGGCCGAGTAGAGCAGTACTTC. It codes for CASSLGRVEQYF.

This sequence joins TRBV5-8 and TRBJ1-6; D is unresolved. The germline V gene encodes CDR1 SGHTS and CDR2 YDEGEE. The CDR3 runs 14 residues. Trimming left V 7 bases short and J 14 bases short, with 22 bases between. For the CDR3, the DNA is TGTGCCAGCCTCAGCTTCCCCCAAAATCAGGCCCTCCACTTT. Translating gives CASLSFPQNQALHF.

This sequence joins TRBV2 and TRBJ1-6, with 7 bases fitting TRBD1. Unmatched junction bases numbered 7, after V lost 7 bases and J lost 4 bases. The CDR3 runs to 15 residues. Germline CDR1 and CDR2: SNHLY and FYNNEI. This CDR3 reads CASTHRGPYNSPLHF. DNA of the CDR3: TGTGCCAGCACTCACAGGGGTCCGTATAATTCACCCCTCCACTTT.

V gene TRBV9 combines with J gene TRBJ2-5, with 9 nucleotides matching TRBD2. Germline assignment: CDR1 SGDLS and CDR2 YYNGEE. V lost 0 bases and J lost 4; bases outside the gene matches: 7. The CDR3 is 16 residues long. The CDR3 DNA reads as TGTGCCAGCAGCGTAGTTCGTAGCGGGGGTATAGAGACCCAGTACTTC. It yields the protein CASSVVRSGGIETQYF.

The CDR3 spells CASSLSSSGGYNEQFF. CDR3 bases: TGTGCCAGCAGTTTGTCCTCTAGCGGGGGGTACAATGAGCAGTTCTTC. V is TRBV27 and J is TRBJ2-1, with TRBD2 identical over 11 bases. From germline, CDR1 is MNHEY and CDR2 SMNVEV (reference sequence). CDR3 length: 16 residues. J lost 4 bases, V lost 3 bases, and 5 bases had no gene match.

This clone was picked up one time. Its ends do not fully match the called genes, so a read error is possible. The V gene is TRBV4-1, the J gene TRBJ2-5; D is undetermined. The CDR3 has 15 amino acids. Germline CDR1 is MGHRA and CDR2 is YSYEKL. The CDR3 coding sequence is TGCGCCAGCAGCCAAGATGATGTAGTTCAAGAGACTCAGTACTTC. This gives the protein CASSQDDVVQETQYF.

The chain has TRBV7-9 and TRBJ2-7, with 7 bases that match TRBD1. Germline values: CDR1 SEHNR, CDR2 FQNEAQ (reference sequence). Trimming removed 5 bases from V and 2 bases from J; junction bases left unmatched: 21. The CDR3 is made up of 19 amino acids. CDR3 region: CASSPSDLQTGRFTYEQYF. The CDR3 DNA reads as TGTGCCAGCAGCCCGAGCGATCTTCAGACAGGGCGTTTCACCTACGAGCAGTACTTC.

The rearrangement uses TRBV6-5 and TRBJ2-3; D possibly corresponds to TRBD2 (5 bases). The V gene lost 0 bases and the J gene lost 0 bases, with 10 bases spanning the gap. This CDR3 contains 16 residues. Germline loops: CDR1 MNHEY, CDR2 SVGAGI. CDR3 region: CASSYSWTFSTDTQYF. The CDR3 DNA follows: TGTGCCAGCAGTTACTCGTGGACTTTCAGCACAGATACGCAGTATTTT.

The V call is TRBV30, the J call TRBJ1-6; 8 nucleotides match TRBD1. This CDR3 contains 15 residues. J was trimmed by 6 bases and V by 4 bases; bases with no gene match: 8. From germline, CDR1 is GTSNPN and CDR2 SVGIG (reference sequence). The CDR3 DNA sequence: TGTGCCTGGACCCGGCCGGGACAGGCTAATTCACCCCTCCACTTT. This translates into CAWTRPGQANSPLHF.

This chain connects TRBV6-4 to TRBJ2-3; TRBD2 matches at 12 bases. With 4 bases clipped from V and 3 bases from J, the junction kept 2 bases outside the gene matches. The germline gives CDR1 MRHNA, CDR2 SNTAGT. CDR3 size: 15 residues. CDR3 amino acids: CASSVLAGGTDTQYF. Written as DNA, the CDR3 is TGTGCCAGCAGTGTCCTAGCGGGGGGGACAGATACGCAGTATTTT.

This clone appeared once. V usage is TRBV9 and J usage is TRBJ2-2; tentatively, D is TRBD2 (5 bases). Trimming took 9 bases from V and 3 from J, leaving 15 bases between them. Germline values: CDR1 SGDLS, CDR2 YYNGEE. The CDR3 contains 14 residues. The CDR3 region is CATGVVPDTGELFF. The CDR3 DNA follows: TGTGCCACCGGGGTAGTACCAGACACCGGGGAGCTGTTTTTT.

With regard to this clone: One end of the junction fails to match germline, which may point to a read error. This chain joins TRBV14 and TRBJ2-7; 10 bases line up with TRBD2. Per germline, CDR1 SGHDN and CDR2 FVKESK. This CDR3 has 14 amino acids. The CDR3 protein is CASSQSSGGLLQDF. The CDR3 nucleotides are TGTGCCAGCAGCCAGAGTAGCGGGGGGCTACTTCAGGACTTC.

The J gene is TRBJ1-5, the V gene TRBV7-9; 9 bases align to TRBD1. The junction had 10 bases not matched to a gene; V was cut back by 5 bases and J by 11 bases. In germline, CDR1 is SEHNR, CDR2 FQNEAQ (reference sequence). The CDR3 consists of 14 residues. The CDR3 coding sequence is TGTGCCAGCAGCGCAGGGACAGGGAATGGGGCCCAGCATTTT. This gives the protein CASSAGTGNGAQHF.

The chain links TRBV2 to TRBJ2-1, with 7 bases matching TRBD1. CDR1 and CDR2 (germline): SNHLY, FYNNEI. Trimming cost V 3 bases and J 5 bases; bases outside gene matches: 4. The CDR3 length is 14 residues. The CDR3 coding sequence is TGTGCCAGCAGTGATCCCGGGACAGACAATGAGCAGTTCTTC. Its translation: CASSDPGTDNEQFF.

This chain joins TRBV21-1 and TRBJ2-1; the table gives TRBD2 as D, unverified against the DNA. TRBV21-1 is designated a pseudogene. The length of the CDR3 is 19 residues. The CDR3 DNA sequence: TGTGCCAGCAGCAAAGGGCCTATCGGGGGGCCCAACGATTACAATGAGCAGTTCTTC. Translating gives CASSKGPIGGPNDYNEQFF.

CDR3 residues: CASSITLGRGRNQPQHF. The CDR3 nucleotides read TGTGCCAGTAGTATTACCCTGGGAAGGGGGCGAAATCAGCCCCAGCATTTT. The chain joins TRBV19 to TRBJ1-5; TRBD1 aligns across 7 bases. V gave up 3 bases and J gave up 4 bases; unmatched junction bases: 12. Germline V gene data show CDR1 as LNHDA and CDR2 as SQIVND (reference sequence). This CDR3 spans 17 amino acids.

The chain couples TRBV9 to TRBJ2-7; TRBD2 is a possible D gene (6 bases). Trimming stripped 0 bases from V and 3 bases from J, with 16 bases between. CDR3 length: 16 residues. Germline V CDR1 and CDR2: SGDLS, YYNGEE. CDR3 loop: CASSVGPTVRDYEQYF. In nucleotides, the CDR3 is TGTGCCAGCAGCGTAGGGCCGACAGTGCGGGACTACGAGCAGTACTTC.

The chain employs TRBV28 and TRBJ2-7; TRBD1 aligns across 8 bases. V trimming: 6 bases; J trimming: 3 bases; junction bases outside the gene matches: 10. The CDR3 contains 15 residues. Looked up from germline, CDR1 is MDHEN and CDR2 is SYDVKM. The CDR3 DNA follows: TGTGCCAGCAGCTGGTTTACAGGGGGTAACTACGAGCAGTACTTC. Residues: CASSWFTGGNYEQYF.

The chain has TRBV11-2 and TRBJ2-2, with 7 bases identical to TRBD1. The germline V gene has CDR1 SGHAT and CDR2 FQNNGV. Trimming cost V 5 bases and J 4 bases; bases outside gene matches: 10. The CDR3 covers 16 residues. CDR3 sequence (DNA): TGTGCCAGCAGCGCACAGGGGTCCGCGGGCACCGGGGAGCTGTTTTTT. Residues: CASSAQGSAGTGELFF.

The CDR3 loop reads CASSLESYEQYF. The CDR3 bases are TGTGCCAGCAGCTTGGAGTCCTACGAGCAGTACTTC. The chain links TRBV7-8 to TRBJ2-7; D gene unclear. CDR1 is SGHVS, CDR2 FQNEAQ, per germline. The length of the CDR3 is 12 residues. With 3 bases removed from V and 1 base from J, the gap between germline ends came to 4 bases.

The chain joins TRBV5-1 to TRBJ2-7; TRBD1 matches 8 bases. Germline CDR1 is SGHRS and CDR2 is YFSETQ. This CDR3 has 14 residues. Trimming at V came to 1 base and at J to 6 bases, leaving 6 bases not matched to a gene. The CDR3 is CASSLPLTGVEQYF. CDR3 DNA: TGCGCCAGCAGCTTGCCCCTGACAGGGGTCGAGCAGTACTTC. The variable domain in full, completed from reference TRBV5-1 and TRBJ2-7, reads KAGVTQTPRYLIKTRGQQVTLSCSPISGHRSVSWYQQTPGQGLQFLFEYFSETQRNKGNFPGRFSGRQFSNSRSEMNVSTLELGDSALYLCASSLPLTGVEQYFGPGTRLTVT.

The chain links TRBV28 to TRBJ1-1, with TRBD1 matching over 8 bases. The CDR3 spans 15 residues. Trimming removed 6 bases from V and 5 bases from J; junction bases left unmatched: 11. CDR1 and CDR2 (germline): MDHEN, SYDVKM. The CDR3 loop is CASSFRGRSGTEAFF. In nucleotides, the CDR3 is TGTGCCAGCAGCTTCAGGGGGCGGTCGGGGACTGAAGCTTTCTTT.

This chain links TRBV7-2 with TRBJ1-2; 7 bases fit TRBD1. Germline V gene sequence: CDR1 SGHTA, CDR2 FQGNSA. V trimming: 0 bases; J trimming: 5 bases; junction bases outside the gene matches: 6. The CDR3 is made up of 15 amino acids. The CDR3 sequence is CASSLAPWDRYGYTF. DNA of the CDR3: TGTGCCAGCAGCTTAGCACCGTGGGACAGATATGGCTACACCTTC.

The CDR3 bases are TGTGCCAGCAGCTTGGCGCCGCAGAATCAGCCCCAGCATTTT. Protein product: CASSLAPQNQPQHF. The chain uses TRBV5-4 and TRBJ1-5; D gene unclear. The CDR3 covers 14 residues. Trimming removed 0 bases from V and 4 bases from J, with 8 bases in between. Germline loops: CDR1 SGHNT, CDR2 YYREEE (reference sequence). Full variable domain (outside the CDR3, taken from reference TRBV5-4 and TRBJ1-5): ETGVTQSPTHLIKTRGQQVTLRCSSQSGHNTVSWYQQALGQGPQFIFQYYREEENGRGNFPPRFSGLQFPNYSSELNVNALELDDSALYLCASSLAPQNQPQHFGDGTRLSIL.

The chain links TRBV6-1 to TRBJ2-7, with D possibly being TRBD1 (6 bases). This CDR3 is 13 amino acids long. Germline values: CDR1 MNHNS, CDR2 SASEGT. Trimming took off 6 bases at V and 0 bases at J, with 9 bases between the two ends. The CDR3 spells CASRGQSSYEQYF. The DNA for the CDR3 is TGTGCCAGCAGAGGACAGAGCTCCTACGAGCAGTACTTC.

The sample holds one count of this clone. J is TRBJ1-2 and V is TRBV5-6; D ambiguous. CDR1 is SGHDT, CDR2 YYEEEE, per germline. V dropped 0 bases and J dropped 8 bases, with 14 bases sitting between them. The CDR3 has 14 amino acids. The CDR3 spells CASSLGLLCLGYTF. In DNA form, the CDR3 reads TGTGCCAGCAGCTTGGGACTCCTCTGTTTAGGCTACACCTTC.